Here is one T cell receptor beta chain with its context. No antigen is known for it. No quality values exist for individual bases; no much larger clone is one base distant. For deep sequencing, each PBMC sample was run in six replicates, with libraries mostly built from about 480 ng of input genomic DNA. TCRbeta libraries were prepared with the immunoSEQ hsTCRbeta kit according to the manufacturer's instructions. An Illumina NovaSeq 6000 S4 flow cell was used to sequence the final libraries, which had first been combined to 3 nM. Per the original workflow: The immunoSEQ Analyzer handled quality control and preprocessing of the raw data. The analysis was restricted to productive rearrangements, with each unique CDR3 amino acid sequence defining a clonotype. Repertoire clonality was estimated as the Gini-Simpson index, which was calculated using the R package tcR. Student's t test was used to compare Gini indices, while Pearson correlation assessed associations with tumor size change. In its TCRdb copy, this immuneACCESS table keeps in-frame sequences only and misses some clones. Where compared with another copy, unresolved V genes explain less than half of these, and the others have no known cause. That table gives V, J and clone size, and the DNA gave D and trimming. The table for this sample lists over 12,000 clones; roughly 73% of them were counted only once. The ten largest clones add up to less than 3.5% of the sample.

V and J lose 5 bases and 9 bases, and a span of 17 bases separates them. The CDR3 runs 13 residues from the cysteine to the phenylalanine. The read is trimmed to its CDR3 DNA, 39 bases read in frame from base 1. From the germline V gene, CDR1 is SGHRS and CDR2 is YFSETQ. The sample is drawn from a study of neoadjuvant anti-PD-1 for oral cavity cancer (dated by TCRdb to 2020 to 2022). Context from the whole study: Three to four biweekly doses of nivolumab at 3 mg/kg were mostly administered to patients before curative-intent surgical resection. Patients without progression received a fourth nivolumab dose around day 43 and underwent definitive surgical resection on days 50-56. Under RECIST 1.1, a patient counted as a responder if showing complete response, partial response or stable disease, and as a non-responder if showing progression. There were roughly 11 patients in the parent correlative cohort, and the response rate was less than 40%.

Here is what the overall study found, with its caveats: TCR analyses included only a few patients per response group, and the authors called for larger cohorts for validation. Higher pretreatment blood Treg/Th17 ratios correlated with higher pretreatment blood TCRbeta clonality and lower post-treatment tumor TCRbeta clonality. Within PBMCs, T cell clonality (Gini index) was significantly higher in non-responders than responders after neoadjuvant nivolumab.

This specimen's time point label, per the study, means: before neoadjuvant nivolumab. None of the patients had received prior systemic or radiation treatment, and all were newly diagnosed with stage II-IVA oral cavity squamous cell carcinoma. The cohort was made up of patients with locally advanced, HPV-negative oral cavity squamous cell carcinoma. No culture maintenance or expansion was done, as the peripheral blood mononuclear cells went straight to analysis. The samples were obtained from a longitudinal correlative study of a single-arm phase II trial testing neoadjuvant nivolumab in oral cavity squamous cell carcinoma. Subject-matched pre- and post-treatment PBMCs and tumors from three responders and three non-responders were subjected to genomic DNA-based TCRbeta sequencing. Peripheral blood mononuclear cells were collected once before nivolumab treatment and again after treatment, at the time of surgery. Genomic DNA was isolated from PBMCs using the Maxwell RSC DNA from Cells kit.

The receptor's source is a person aged 40 to 85 with oral cavity squamous cell carcinoma. The material sequenced was PBMCs, taken before nivolumab (anti-PD-1) treatment. The chain joins TRBV5-1 to TRBJ1-1; the D region possibly corresponds to TRBD1 (5 bases align). The CDR3 protein sequence reads: CASRLEGTPKAFF. The nucleotides are TGCGCCAGCAGGCTAGAGGGGACCCCAAAAGCTTTCTTT.